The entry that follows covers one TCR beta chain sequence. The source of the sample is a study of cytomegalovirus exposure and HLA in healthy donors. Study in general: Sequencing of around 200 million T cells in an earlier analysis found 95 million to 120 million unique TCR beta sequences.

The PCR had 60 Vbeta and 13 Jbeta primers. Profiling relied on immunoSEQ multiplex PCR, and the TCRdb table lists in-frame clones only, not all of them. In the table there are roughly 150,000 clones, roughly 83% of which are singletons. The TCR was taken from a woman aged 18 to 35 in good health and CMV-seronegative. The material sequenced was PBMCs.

CDR3 protein: CAISAGKASTDTQYF. CDR3 coding DNA: TGTGCCATCAGTGCAGGAAAAGCTAGCACAGATACGCAGTATTTT. The rearrangement joins TRBV10-3 to TRBJ2-3; D not certain. Trimming left V 4 bases short and J 0 bases short, with 11 bases between. This CDR3 has 15 amino acids. In germline, CDR1 is ENHRY, CDR2 SYGVKD.